There are a few counts of the clone carrying this T cell receptor (beta chain). Its antigen remains unknown. This sample is part of a study of blood T cells in healthy people across ages. Russia was home to the donors, healthy Caucasian individuals aged roughly 6 to 95. Researchers collected around 11 milliliters of peripheral blood from every single donor. Per sample, extraction of total RNA gave at least 5 micrograms in every case. A second about 7 to 11 cycle PCR used barcoded and J-beta primers. TCRdb independently ran MiXCR on the 5' RACE reads; one entry per CDR3 protein. The table lists 710,000 or so distinct CDR3 sequences, 22% of them singletons, with around a fifth in the top ten. The study, taken as a whole, reports: The study found TCR beta diversity correlated strongly with naive T cell percentage.

The CDR3 covers 14 residues. Germline CDR1 is LGHDT and CDR2 is YNNKEL (reference sequence). The germline V and J ends were trimmed by 0 bases and 1 base, with 7 bases remaining between them. This chain connects TRBV3-1 to TRBJ2-7; D perhaps matches TRBD1 (5 bases). Sequencing input: blood. The TCR sequence derives from a man between 65 and 85 years old in good health. In DNA form, the CDR3 reads TGTGCCAGCAGCCAAGAACAGGATTCCTACGAGCAGTACTTC. Its protein is CASSQEQDSYEQYF.